This T cell receptor (beta chain) was documented in a study of CD8 T cells in Susac syndrome (dated by TCRdb to about 2019). In terms of the full investigation: Whether CD8+ T cell activation and differentiation in Susac syndrome was antigen driven was tested using repertoire sequencing. Paper-wide results and their limitations: The TCR sequencing and HLA analysis was acknowledged to have included a relatively small number of individuals.

RNA was extracted using the RNeasy kit, and roughly 0.5 to 1 microgram was reverse transcribed with random hexamers. The immunoSEQ multiplex PCR assay, which covers 54 Vbeta and 13 Jbeta segments, was used to amplify TCR beta CDR3 regions. Bias from PCR amplification was corrected by using a synthetic template baseline for primer optimization and for computational correction. In the source study's methods: Reads were annotated to V, D and J genes per IMGT and analyzed with immunoSEQ Analyzer, keeping only productive sequences. Clonality was computed as one minus Shannon entropy normalized by log2 of the number of productive unique sequences. For each patient and control, public and private clones were evaluated among the 100 most prevalent clones. Clones were defined as Susac-specific if absent from the healthy and MS cohorts, from over a thousand published viral clones and from other ImmuneACCESS disease sequences. The public reads were reprocessed in TCRdb via fastp at Q25 and MiXCR, keeping in-frame beta chains. Here each entry gathers all rows of one CDR3 protein and keeps the most common genes and DNA. The V and J calls and clone size are TCRdb's, not the authors'. The sample table holds about 130,000 distinct CDR3 sequences, of which around 94% were seen once. The ten top clones hold 0.1% to 0.15% of the sample.

Peripheral blood CD8+ and CD4+ T cells from healthy donors, Susac syndrome patients and multiple sclerosis patients were profiled by high-throughput TCR beta sequencing. Treatment-naive patients with stable or active relapsing-remitting disease fulfilling revised McDonald criteria were used as multiple sclerosis controls. CD8+ TEMRA cells were enriched by FACS, while bulk CD8+ and CD4+ T cells were purified by magnetic negative isolation. Blood was collected in EDTA tubes and processed within 24 hours, with PBMCs isolated through density gradient centrifugation. PBMCs intended for TCR sequencing were cryopreserved in liquid nitrogen and were subsequently thawed in a 37 degrees C water bath. The sorted or isolated CD4+, CD8+ and CD8+ TEMRA cells had a purity of 90% or higher. Note on this clonotype: Its antigen is unknown. The record has no base qualities; no much larger clone is one base away.

The clonotype comes from a human donor with multiple sclerosis. The sequencing input was CD4+ T cells from PBMCs.

The CDR3 corresponds to CASRENYNEQFF. The nucleotide sequence is given as TGTGCCTCCCGGGAGAACTACAATGAGCAGTTCTTC. The rearranged segments are TRBV6-2 or TRBV6-3 and TRBJ2-1; TRBD2 is perhaps the D gene, given 6 matching bases. V gives up 11 bases and J gives up 3 bases, and the segment between their germline ends measures 11 bases. CDR3 length: 12 amino acids, cysteine to phenylalanine. This entry keeps only the CDR3 DNA: 36 bases, framed from base 1. The germline V gene sets CDR1 to MNHEY and CDR2 to SVGEGT.